This T cell receptor (beta chain) was profiled in a study of T cell responses to AZD1222 COVID-19 vaccine. TCRdb keeps only in-frame clones here, not all; method: immunoSEQ multiplex PCR. The table lists roughly 150,000 clones, about 90% of them singletons. The V segment lost 5 bases and the J segment 2 bases; nucleotides outside the gene matches: 6. Germline V gives CDR1 MNHEY, CDR2 SMNVEV (reference sequence). CDR3 length: 14 residues. This clonotype originated in an adult in good health. The gene calls are TRBV27 and TRBJ2-7; 7 bases agree with TRBD1. The specimen comprised peripheral blood, sampled on day 0 of AZD1222 vaccination. CDR3 sequence reads: CASSHGTVTYEQYF. CDR3 in DNA: TGTGCCAGCAGTCACGGGACAGTAACCTACGAGCAGTACTTC.